This T cell receptor (beta chain) was identified in a study of blood T cell repertoires in COVID-19. Background on the study: From the United States, Italy and Spain came samples of acute and convalescent COVID-19. T cells, B-cell-depleted T cells, or PBMCs supplied cDNA or gDNA.

The germline gives CDR1 MNHEY, CDR2 SVGAGI. V was clipped by 6 bases and J by 4 bases; unmatched bases: 6. CDR3 length: 14 residues. The authors' processing: Reference gene primer amplification gave estimated nucleated cell counts. This table comes from immunoSEQ multiplex PCR, and its TCRdb copy is limited to in-frame clones, with some not included. That table gives V, J and clone size, and the DNA gave D and trimming. The repertoire holds hundreds of thousands of clones, with 75% to 85% as singletons. The chain couples TRBV6-5 to TRBJ1-3; the match to TRBD1 covers 7 bases. What was sequenced was peripheral blood. This receptor was identified in an older woman with active or convalescent COVID-19. The CDR3 bases are TGTGCCAGCAGAACCAGGGGGTTCGGAAACACCATATATTTT. Its translation is CASRTRGFGNTIYF.